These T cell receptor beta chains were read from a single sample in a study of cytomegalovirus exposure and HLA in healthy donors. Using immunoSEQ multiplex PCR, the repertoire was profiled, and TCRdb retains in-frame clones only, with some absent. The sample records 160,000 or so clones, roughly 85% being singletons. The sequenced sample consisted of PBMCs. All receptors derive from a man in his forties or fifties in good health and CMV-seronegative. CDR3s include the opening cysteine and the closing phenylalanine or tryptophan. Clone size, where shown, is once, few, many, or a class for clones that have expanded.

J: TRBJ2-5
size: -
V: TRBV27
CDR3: CASRSESRQETQYF

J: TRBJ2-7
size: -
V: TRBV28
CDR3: CASRPRVRLAGGPYEQYF

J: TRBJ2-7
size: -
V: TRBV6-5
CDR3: CASSQREGIYEQYF

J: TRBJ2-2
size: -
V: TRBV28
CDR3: CASSLTSGVTGELFF

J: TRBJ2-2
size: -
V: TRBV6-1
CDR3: CASSRGTNTGELFF

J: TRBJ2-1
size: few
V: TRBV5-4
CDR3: CASSFNRRAYNEQFF

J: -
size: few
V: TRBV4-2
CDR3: CASSHPGLANEQYF

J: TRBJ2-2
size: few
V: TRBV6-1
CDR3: CASSESGFTGPGELFF

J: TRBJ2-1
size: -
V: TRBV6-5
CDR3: CASSYLQRGEQFF

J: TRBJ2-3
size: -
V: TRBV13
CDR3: CASSSEDRQYF

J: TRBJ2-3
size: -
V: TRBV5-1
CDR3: CASSLDEAGEWNTQYF

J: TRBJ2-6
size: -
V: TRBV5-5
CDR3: CASSLSTGANVLTF

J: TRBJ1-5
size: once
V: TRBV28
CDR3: CASSSHWDRGRNQPQHF

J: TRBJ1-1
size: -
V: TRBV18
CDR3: CASSPVKGQGEAFF

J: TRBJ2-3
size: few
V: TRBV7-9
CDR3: CASSSLSGPSTYTQYF

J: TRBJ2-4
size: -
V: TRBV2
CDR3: CASSELASLGIQYF

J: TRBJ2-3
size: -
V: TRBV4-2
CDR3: CASSQEGPPRTDTQYF

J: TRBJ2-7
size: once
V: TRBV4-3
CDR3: CASSHSGTGAYGQYF

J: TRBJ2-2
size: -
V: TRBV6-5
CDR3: CASSPLGVHTGELFF

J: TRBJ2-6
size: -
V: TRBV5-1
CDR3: CASQKGDPGTWWSGANVLTF

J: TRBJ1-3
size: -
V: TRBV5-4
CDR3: CASSLGTGGAGNTIYF

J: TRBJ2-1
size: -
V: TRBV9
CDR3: CASSGSGRPYNEQFF

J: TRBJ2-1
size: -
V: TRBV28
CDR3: CASTQQGRNEQFF

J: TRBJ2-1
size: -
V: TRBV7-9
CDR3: CASSSTSGSLRFNEQFF

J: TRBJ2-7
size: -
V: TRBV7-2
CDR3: CASSPQYRSFEQYF

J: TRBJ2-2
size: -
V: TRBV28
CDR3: CASSPPGQVNTGELFF

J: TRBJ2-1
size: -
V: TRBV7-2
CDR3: CASSLRLAVNEQFF

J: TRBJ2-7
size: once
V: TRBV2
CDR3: CASSEEQFAPYEQYF

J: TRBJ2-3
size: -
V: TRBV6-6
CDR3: CASREAVTSQEYF

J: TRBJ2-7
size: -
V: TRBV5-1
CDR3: CASSFSAGGDYEQYF

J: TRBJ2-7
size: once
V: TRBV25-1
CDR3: CASSDRPRSYEQYF

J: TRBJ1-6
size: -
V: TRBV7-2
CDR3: CASSSDRGRNSPLHF

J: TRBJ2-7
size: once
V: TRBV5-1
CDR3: CASSFRLGGEYEQYF

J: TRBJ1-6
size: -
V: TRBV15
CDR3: CATSRDALGQFNSPLHF

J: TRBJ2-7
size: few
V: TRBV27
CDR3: CASSGRDRAPYEQYF

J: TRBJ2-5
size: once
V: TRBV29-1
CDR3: CSVRGSGGPRYF

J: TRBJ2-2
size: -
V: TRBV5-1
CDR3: CASSLGDMTSTGELFF

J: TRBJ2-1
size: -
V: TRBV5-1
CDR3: CASSLGLAASYNEQFF

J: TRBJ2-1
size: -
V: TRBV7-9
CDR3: CASSLSGGYNEQFF

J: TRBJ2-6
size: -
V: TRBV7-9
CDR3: CASSPTLDTNVLTF

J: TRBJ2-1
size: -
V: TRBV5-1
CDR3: CASSLSQGVYNEQFF

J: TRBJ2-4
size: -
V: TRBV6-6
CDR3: CASRLLAKNIQYF

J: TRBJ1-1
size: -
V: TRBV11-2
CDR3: CASSLEGQQPKNTEAFF

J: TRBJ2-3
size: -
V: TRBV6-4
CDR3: CASSALAGGTDTQYF

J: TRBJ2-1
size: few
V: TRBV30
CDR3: CAWGFGGPTYNEQFF